This T cell receptor beta chain was recovered during a study of T cell clonality in common variable immunodeficiency. Study-level points and caveats: Fewer deletions and N-nucleotide insertions were reportedly seen in common variable immunodeficiency TCR beta sequences.

The germline V gene has CDR1 LNHNV and CDR2 YYDKDF (reference sequence). The CDR3 length is 15 residues. Trimming pared 6 bases from V and 3 bases from J, leaving 15 bases between. This clone was detected many times. The target antigen is unknown. The read ends 3 residues before the CDR3 terminus; that terminus is restored from the germline J gene. Sequencing input was equivalent genomic DNA from CVID and controls. The method was immunoSEQ multiplex PCR; TCRdb's version includes in-frame clones alone and lacks a portion of them. This repertoire holds tens of thousands of clones, and none appear only once. Most patients and controls had Caucasian heritage.

This sequence joins TRBV15 and TRBJ1-5; D gene ambiguous. The sequence was collected from a person aged 18 to 75 in good health. Sample: peripheral blood mononuclear cells. CDR3: CATSPRVSDNQPQHF. Incomplete CDR3 DNA: TGTGCCACCAGTCCTCGGGTCTCGGACAATCAGCCC.